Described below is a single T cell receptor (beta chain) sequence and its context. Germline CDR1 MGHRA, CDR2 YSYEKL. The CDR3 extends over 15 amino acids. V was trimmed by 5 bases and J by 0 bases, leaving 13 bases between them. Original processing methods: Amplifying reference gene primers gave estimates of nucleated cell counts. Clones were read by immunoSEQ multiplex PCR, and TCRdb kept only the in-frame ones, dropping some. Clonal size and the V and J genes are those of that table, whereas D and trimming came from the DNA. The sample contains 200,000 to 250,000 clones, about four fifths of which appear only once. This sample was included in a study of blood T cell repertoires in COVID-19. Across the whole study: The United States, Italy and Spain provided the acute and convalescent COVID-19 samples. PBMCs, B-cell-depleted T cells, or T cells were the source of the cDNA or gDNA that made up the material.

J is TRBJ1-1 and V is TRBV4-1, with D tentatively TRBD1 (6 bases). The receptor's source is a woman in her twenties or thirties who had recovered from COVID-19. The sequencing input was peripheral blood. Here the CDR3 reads CASSDATGMNTEAFF. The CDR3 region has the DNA TGCGCCAGCAGCGACGCGACAGGTATGAACACTGAAGCTTTCTTT.